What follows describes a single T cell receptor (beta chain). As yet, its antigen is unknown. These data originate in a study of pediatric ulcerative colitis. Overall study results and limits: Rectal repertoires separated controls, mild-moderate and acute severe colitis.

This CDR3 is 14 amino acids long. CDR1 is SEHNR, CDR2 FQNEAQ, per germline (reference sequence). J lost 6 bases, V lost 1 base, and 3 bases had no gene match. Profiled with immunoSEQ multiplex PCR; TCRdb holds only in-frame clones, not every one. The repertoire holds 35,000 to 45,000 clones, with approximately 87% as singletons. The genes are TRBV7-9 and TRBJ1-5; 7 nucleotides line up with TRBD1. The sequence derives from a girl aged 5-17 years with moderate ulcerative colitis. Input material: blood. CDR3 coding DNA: TGTGCCAGCAGCTTAGAAGGGGGCGGTCAGCCCCAGCATTTT. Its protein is CASSLEGGGQPQHF.